The 20 T cell receptor beta chains given below trace back to one sample, sequenced in a study of shared clonotypes between healthy human individuals. Generated by immunoSEQ multiplex PCR, the TCRdb table keeps only in-frame clones and is missing some. The sample yields about 2.3 million clones, 80% to 95% seen once. The sample consisted of naive CD4+ T cells from PBMCs. Subset of the sample: CD45RA+ positively selected. The receptors originated from a man between 18 and 29 years old in good health. Some clones in this sample may be carry-over from other donors' samples.

This chain connects TRBV10-1 to TRBJ2-7, with D possibly TRBD2 on 5 matching bases. The CDR3 length is 15 residues. Per germline, CDR1 WNHNN and CDR2 SYGVQD (reference sequence). The germline V and J ends were trimmed by 4 bases and 2 bases, with 15 bases remaining between them. This chain's CDR3 is CASSGPPGGPYEQYF. As DNA, the CDR3 is TGCGCCAGCAGTGGCCCCCCGGGCGGGCCCTACGAGCAGTACTTC.

The genes are TRBV5-6 and TRBJ1-1, with a tentative D call TRBD1 (6 bases). This CDR3 region has 15 residues. V was clipped by 2 bases and J by 4 bases, with 15 bases between them. CDR1 is SGHDT, CDR2 YYEEEE, per germline. CDR3: CASSLNTGSGTEAFF. CDR3 coding DNA: TGTGCCAGCAGCTTAAACACAGGGTCAGGCACTGAAGCTTTCTTT.

The V call is TRBV14, the J call TRBJ1-1; 10 nucleotides match TRBD1. Germline values: CDR1 SGHDN, CDR2 FVKESK. This CDR3 is built from 14 residues. V lost 4 bases, J lost 11 bases, and 10 bases stayed unmatched. CDR3 bases: TGTGCCAGCAGCCGGGGGGGACAGGGGAGGAAGGCTTTCTTT. It codes for CASSRGGQGRKAFF.

The CDR3 spells CASKELQADTQYF. The DNA of the CDR3 is TGCGCCAGCAAAGAGTTGCAGGCAGATACGCAGTATTTT. The chain links TRBV10-2 to TRBJ2-3; unclear D gene. V was trimmed by 7 bases and J by 4 bases, leaving 12 bases between them. There are 13 residues in the CDR3. Germline lookup yields CDR1 WSHSY and CDR2 SAAADI.

The chain employs TRBV4-1 and TRBJ2-5, with a weak D call TRBD1 (6 bases). CDR1 and CDR2 (germline): MGHRA, YSYEKL. V was clipped by 5 bases and J by 2 bases, with 12 bases between them. The CDR3 extends over 14 amino acids. The chain's CDR3 is CASSTGSRQETQYF. CDR3 DNA: TGCGCCAGCAGCACAGGGTCCCGTCAAGAGACCCAGTACTTC.

The chain couples TRBV19 to TRBJ2-7; D remains unclear. V lost 4 bases and J 5 bases, leaving 12 bases between the germline ends. The V gene's germline CDR1 is LNHDA and CDR2 SQIVND (reference sequence). CDR3 length equals 13 residues. For the CDR3, the DNA is TGTGCCAGTAGTACCCTAGAGCGTCACGAGCAGTACTTC. Its translation: CASSTLERHEQYF.

This rearrangement joins TRBV4-2 to TRBJ2-7; TRBD1 agrees at 9 bases. CDR1 and CDR2 (germline): LGHNA, YNFKEQ. The CDR3 contains 15 residues. V gave up 6 bases and J gave up 5 bases; unmatched junction bases: 11. In DNA, the CDR3 is TGTGCCAGCAGTCGCCGGAGGACAGGGGCGGACGAGCAGTACTTC. Encoded protein: CASSRRRTGADEQYF.

V usage is TRBV5-1 and J usage is TRBJ1-2; 8 bases match TRBD1. The germline gives CDR1 SGHRS, CDR2 YFSETQ. This CDR3 is 15 amino acids long. J lost 3 bases, V lost 0 bases, and 4 bases had no gene match. CDR3 DNA: TGCGCCAGCAGCTTGGGAGCAGGGGGCTACTATGGCTACACCTTC. This sequence encodes CASSLGAGGYYGYTF.

The V and J genes are TRBV9 and TRBJ2-2, with D possibly being TRBD1 or TRBD2 (5 bases each). This CDR3 is 18 amino acids long. Germline V CDR1 and CDR2: SGDLS, YYNGEE. Trimming left V 0 bases short and J 6 bases short, with 21 bases between. The CDR3 here is CASSVGPGTATSPGELFF. The CDR3 coding sequence is TGTGCCAGCAGCGTAGGCCCTGGGACGGCGACCTCGCCCGGGGAGCTGTTTTTT.

This clone was seen only a few times. This rearrangement joins TRBV2 to TRBJ2-2; 11 bases agree with TRBD2. This CDR3 comprises 15 residues. Per the germline V gene, CDR1 is SNHLY and CDR2 is FYNNEI. V lost 7 bases, J lost 5 bases, and 6 bases stayed unmatched. CDR3 coding DNA: TGTGCCAGCACCTCCGGGACTAGCGGAACCGGGGAGCTGTTTTTT. Amino acids: CASTSGTSGTGELFF.

The rearrangement joins TRBV2 to TRBJ1-5; D ambiguous. Per the germline V gene, CDR1 is SNHLY and CDR2 is FYNNEI. V lost 6 bases and J lost 3, with 12 bases in between. This CDR3 spans 14 amino acids. CDR3 sequence reads: CASSADSYNQPQHF. In DNA form, the CDR3 reads TGTGCCAGCAGCGCCGACTCGTACAATCAGCCCCAGCATTTT.

This sequence joins TRBV5-1 and TRBJ2-5, with D maybe TRBD1 (5 bases). The V gene lost 2 bases and the J gene lost 0 bases, with 11 bases spanning the gap. CDR3 length equals 15 residues. Germline CDR1 and CDR2: SGHRS and YFSETQ. CDR3 loop: CASSLPTAYQETQYF. In DNA form, the CDR3 reads TGCGCCAGCAGCTTACCGACAGCGTACCAAGAGACCCAGTACTTC.

The chain couples TRBV7-9 to TRBJ1-3; no firm D call. CDR3 length: 12 residues. Germline V gives CDR1 SEHNR, CDR2 FQNEAQ (reference sequence). Trimming took off 5 bases at V and 1 base at J, with 3 bases between the two ends. The CDR3 DNA sequence: TGTGCCAGCAGCCAATCTGGAAACACCATATATTTT. Residues: CASSQSGNTIYF.

V is TRBV4-1 and J is TRBJ2-2; 9 bases line up with TRBD1. Germline assignment: CDR1 MGHRA and CDR2 YSYEKL. CDR3 length: 16 amino acids. V lost 2 bases, J lost 4 bases, and 5 bases stayed unmatched. CDR3 nucleotides: TGCGCCAGCAGCCAAAGGACAGGGGCCGGCACCGGGGAGCTGTTTTTT. Its translation: CASSQRTGAGTGELFF.

V gene TRBV27 combines with J gene TRBJ2-5; 7 bases are shared with TRBD2. Germline CDR1 is MNHEY and CDR2 is SMNVEV (reference sequence). V shed 5 bases and J 3 bases; nucleotides not matched to a gene: 3. This CDR3 has 13 amino acids. CDR3 nucleotide sequence: TGTGCCAGCAGTGGAAGCGGGAAAGAGACCCAGTACTTC. Translation gives CASSGSGKETQYF.

The chain carries TRBV7-7 and TRBJ1-4; D is unresolved. The CDR3 has 13 amino acids. V was shortened by 5 bases and J by 2 bases, with 6 bases between the two germline ends. Germline CDR1 and CDR2: SSHAT and FNYEAQ (reference sequence). This chain's CDR3 is CASSPTTNEKLFF. The DNA of the CDR3 is TGTGCCAGCAGCCCCACTACTAATGAAAAACTGTTTTTT.

V usage is TRBV18 and J usage is TRBJ2-7; D not resolved. Per the germline V gene, CDR1 is KGHSH and CDR2 is LQKENI. V was shortened by 6 bases and J by 7 bases, with 22 bases between the two germline ends. The CDR3 sequence is 15 residues long. CDR3 DNA: TGTGCCAGCTCTCCTAGTAGCCGGGCCCGGCGGGAGCAGTACTTC. It yields the protein CASSPSSRARREQYF.

This rearrangement joins TRBV27 to TRBJ1-1; no definite D call. Germline CDR1 MNHEY, CDR2 SMNVEV (reference sequence). The length of the CDR3 is 15 residues. V gave up 3 bases and J gave up 0 bases, with 11 bases separating them. The chain's CDR3 is CASSFRAVLNTEAFF. In DNA, the CDR3 is TGTGCCAGCAGTTTTAGGGCAGTTTTGAACACTGAAGCTTTCTTT.

The chain has TRBV11-3 and TRBJ2-1; D not certain. CDR1 SGHNT and CDR2 YENEEA come from the germline V gene. Trimming stripped 4 bases from V and 7 bases from J, with 11 bases between. The CDR3 is 13 residues long. The DNA of the CDR3 is TGTGCCAGCAGCTCTTATTCAGCGAATGAGCAGTTCTTC. It is translated as CASSSYSANEQFF. Full variable domain (outside the CDR3, taken from reference TRBV11-3 and TRBJ2-1): EAGVVQSPRYKIIEKKQPVAFWCNPISGHNTLYWYLQNLGQGPELLIRYENEEAVDDSQLPKDRFSAERLKGVDSTLKIQPAELGDSAVYLCASSSYSANEQFFGPGTRLTVL.

The rearrangement links TRBV4-2 to TRBJ2-3, with 10 bases matching TRBD2. After removal of 0 bases from V and 4 bases from J, the junction contained 4 bases not matched to a gene. This CDR3 region has 16 residues. From germline, CDR1 is LGHNA and CDR2 YNFKEQ. The CDR3 nucleotides read TGTGCCAGCAGCCAAGATCAAGCGGGGGGGGCAGATACGCAGTATTTT. This encodes CASSQDQAGGADTQYF.